This TCR beta chain was captured in a study of beta chain features in type 1 diabetes. Regarding the study as a whole: The study found that naive, central memory and Treg TCRB repertoires appeared more similar in patients than in healthy donors. TCRB CDR3s were moderately but significantly shorter in Type 1 diabetes patients in all four CD4+ subsets. The VDJ junctions of type 1 diabetes patients carried fewer insertions and more deletions.

As every portion of the isolated RNA was reverse transcribed, the sequencing read expressed TCRB transcripts. Produced via immunoSEQ multiplex PCR; TCRdb's table is partial and in-frame only. The data contain over 100,000 clones, 30% to 40% of them singletons. Germline V gene data show CDR1 as PRHDT and CDR2 as FYEKMQ (reference sequence). V lost 5 bases and J lost 3; bases outside the gene matches: 11. The CDR3 loop spans 17 amino acids. This clone occurred a few times. Antigen specificity is unknown. Sequencing input: stem cell memory CD4+ T cells from blood. This receptor was taken from a young woman in good health. The chain combines TRBV13 with TRBJ2-1; TRBD2 agrees at 9 bases. This CDR3 is CASSHFRPSGIYNEQFF. The CDR3 DNA sequence: TGTGCCAGCAGCCATTTCCGCCCTAGCGGGATCTACAATGAGCAGTTCTTC. The variable domain in full, completed from reference TRBV13 and TRBJ2-1, reads AAGVIQSPRHLIKEKRETATLKCYPIPRHDTVYWYQQGPGQDPQFLISFYEKMQSDKGSIPDRFSAQQFSDYHSELNMSSLELGDSALYFCASSHFRPSGIYNEQFFGPGTRLTVL.